This TCR beta chain was recovered during a study of T cell responses to AZD1222 COVID-19 vaccine. This clone was recorded once. Its antigen is unidentified. Study-level findings and limits: Repertoire samples came only from after the peak T cell response. Most donors were white British and more were female, and clonal diversity was possibly underestimated. Nearly half of unique spike-specific TCRs reportedly avoided B.1.351 and B.1.1.7 mutated regions.

Measured with immunoSEQ multiplex PCR; TCRdb has only the in-frame clones, and not every one. The table shows approximately 150,000 clones, with 85% to 95% occurring only once. The germline V gene has CDR1 MNHEY and CDR2 SMNVEV (reference sequence). The CDR3 totals 14 residues. V was pared by 10 bases and J by 1 base, with 16 bases between. Combined were second doses at about 4 or about 12 weeks. The material sequenced was peripheral blood, taken 28 days after the second AZD1222 dose. The chain carries TRBV27 and TRBJ1-1; D is possibly TRBD1 (5 bases). The receptor comes from an adult who received the AZD1222 COVID-19 vaccine. The DNA for the CDR3 is TGTGCCACCAGACGACCCGGACAGAACACTGAAGCTTTCTTT. Its protein product is CATRRPGQNTEAFF.